The TCR beta chain under discussion was sequenced for a study of cytomegalovirus exposure and HLA in healthy donors. CDR1 and CDR2 (germline): SQVTM, ANQGSEA. V was clipped by 5 bases and J by 2 bases, with 13 bases between them. The CDR3 totals 13 residues. The PCR was carried out with 60 Vbeta primers and 13 Jbeta primers. Profiled with immunoSEQ multiplex PCR; TCRdb holds only in-frame clones, not every one. The profile shows around 100,000 clones, about 81% of them singletons. Overall study results and limits: Among the most significant clusters, several appeared linked to common viral pathogens in a later analysis. Among the sequence variants, a highly shared cluster was likely an artifact of sequencing. Among immune exposure information, only CMV serostatus was available.

Concerning this clone itself: Its antigen is currently unknown.

This clonotype was sampled from a woman in her forties in good health and CMV-seropositive. Sequenced sample: PBMCs. J is TRBJ2-7 and V is TRBV29-1, with D perhaps matching TRBD1 (5 bases). CDR3 region: CSVFEDTAYEQYF. In nucleotides, the CDR3 is TGCAGCGTTTTCGAGGACACCGCCTACGAGCAGTACTTC.